This record covers a single T cell receptor beta chain. It lacks a known antigen. The data were taken from a study of cytomegalovirus exposure and HLA in healthy donors (dated by TCRdb to 2015 to 2018). Regarding the study in general: According to an earlier analysis of 587 of the donors, some 180 million T cells yielded roughly 100 million unique TCR beta sequences and about 300 Gb of sequence data. Besides the first cohort of under 700 subjects, a separate validation cohort made up of around 120 different subjects was used. The T cell repertoires of 666 subjects were profiled by immunosequencing and related to cytomegalovirus serostatus. A later analysis re-analyzed previously published TCR beta repertoires from hundreds of donors and added high-resolution HLA genotyping to study TCR occurrence patterns. On average, around 230,000 unique TCR beta nucleotide sequences were sequenced per donor among several hundred genotyped donors of the cohort, with 15% to 20% of those sequences being non-productive. Genome-wide SNP genotypes for about 65% of the 666 donors were used in a later genetic analysis, which treated that subset as a discovery cohort. The study aimed to test whether cataloging public T cell receptors could reveal signatures of past pathogen exposure. Every repertoire in the discovery cohort had been generated on one and the same sequencing platform. The genetic ancestry cluster associated with self-reported Caucasian donors included 81% of the approximately 400 genotyped donors. About 5 DR-DQ haplotypes were handled as single units for association and clustering, since linkage in the cohort was strong. The number of typed donors differed by locus: roughly 629-640 for A, B, C, DRB1 and DQB1; about 520 for DQA1; some 590 for DPA1; and 400 to 480 for DPB1. An early release that covered some 630 HLA-typed donors contained approximately 300 gigabases of sequencing data and 65 million to 100 million unique TCR sequences. Alongside the repertoire data, information on donor age, sex, ethnicity and CMV serostatus was compiled. In an earlier analysis of several hundred of the donors, high-throughput TCR beta sequencing was used to judge whether each TCR beta V gene segment behaved as functional or pseudogenic. In the later analysis, no new phenotypic data were used to find candidate immune exposures; instead, reliance was placed on TCR beta sequences and their occurrence across donors. To predict cytomegalovirus infection status, the study combined high-throughput TCR immunosequencing, statistical association of individual TCRs with disease status, and machine learning. HLA typing covered class I and class II loci at four-digit resolution. What the authors observed across the whole study: The classifier was reported to diagnose cytomegalovirus status with high specificity and sensitivity in both the original and validation cohorts. A total of fewer than 200 TCR beta chains were listed by the study as associated with cytomegalovirus. In a later genetic analysis, fewer N-insertions in productive TCRs were reported among donors in an Asian-associated ancestry cluster than the roughly 700-donor mean. A later analysis found that HLA-associated TCR beta chains were more clonally expanded and had lower generation probabilities than equally common non-associated chains. A further reported finding was that TCR beta sequences accurately predicted the HLA-A and HLA-B alleles for most subjects in the first cohort. Most TCR sequences were seen in very few donors, while some public TCRs were found in many individuals. A later analysis associated some 17,000 TCR beta sequences with specific HLA alleles at a false discovery rate of 0.05. Most CMV-associated TCR beta chains appeared to be HLA-restricted in a later analysis, and the HLA associations seemed to be driven largely by CMV exposure. Immune exposure information for the cohort was limited to CMV serostatus. The sequencing pipeline was judged likely to have produced a cluster of highly shared sequence variants as a technical artifact. HLA typing was unavailable for some donors at each locus, so association tests used only the typed subset. The 87-base-pair reads could not distinguish some IMGT-functional V segments, including TRBV6-2 and TRBV6-3, so those segments were excluded. According to a later analysis, TCR association rates differed among HLA loci, with DRB1 alleles showing the most associated TCRs and HLA-C alleles showing the fewest. In an earlier analysis of around 600 of the donors, most TCR beta V segments appeared in productive rearrangements about 90% or about 30% of the time, broadly matching IMGT annotations. Correlated functional status among segregating V segments might reflect linkage disequilibrium, but an unknown experimental factor could not be ruled out. Three of the identified cytomegalovirus-associated TCR beta chains were confirmed in vitro to be specific for cytomegalovirus antigens. The authors suggested that the approach could potentially be extended to other disease states and immunological phenotypes. Only TCR beta chains were sequenced in this cohort, and the absence of alpha or paired-chain data limited detectable features. In a later analysis, several top co-occurrence clusters were reported to appear linked to parvovirus B19, influenza, CMV and Epstein-Barr virus. The earlier analysis of around 600 of the donors excluded roughly 17 rarely observed V segments, including chromosome 9 orphons, because counts were too low. The presence/absence analyses assumed that sequencing depth was roughly uniform across donors, and that assumption may not be true. Assigning TCR associations to individual alleles was difficult when HLA alleles, especially DR and DQ, strongly co-occurred. In a later genetic analysis, a missense DCLRE1C variant was associated with V-gene and J-gene trimming of TCR beta chains, and the association was replicated in an independent cohort.

Preparation of the library involved the immunoSEQ multiplex PCR assay. The multiplex PCR relied on a mix of 60 forward primers for TCR Vbeta segments and 13 reverse primers for TCR Jbeta segments. The CDR3 region of rearranged TCR beta genes was amplified from genomic DNA by a multiplex PCR assay. The amplified TCR beta libraries were sequenced on the Illumina HiSeq System as 87-base-pair reads. From the authors' description of their analysis: Across the roughly 640 repertoires, a later analysis counted about 81 million unique TCR beta chains, 9.5 million to 12 million of which were shared by at least two donors. Raw reads were error-corrected and collapsed into unique sequences with a nearest-neighbor algorithm that merged closely related sequences to remove PCR and sequencing errors. Alignment of CDR3 sequences to IMGT reference sequences was used to assign V, D and J gene segments. For a sequence to be retained, a match of at least six nucleotides was required to both a V gene segment and a J gene segment. A rearrangement counted as productive if the CDR3 had no stop codons and remained in frame with V and J, and every other rearrangement counted as non-productive. Following IMGT convention, CDR3 was defined as the stretch from the second conserved V-encoded cysteine up to the conserved J-encoded phenylalanine. The earlier analysis of about 500 of the donors excluded sequences that lacked an unambiguous match to a single V gene segment. An earlier analysis of 587 of the donors called V segments functional above 56.7% productive rearrangements and segregating when the between-donor standard deviation exceeded 5%. A statistical classification framework was built to diagnose cytomegalovirus status from the catalog of TCR beta chain sequences. V and J gene assignment, in a later analysis, came from comparing TCR nucleotide sequences with IMGT/GENE-DB human TR gene sequences. In a later analysis, CDR3 sequences and most-parsimonious VDJ recombination scenarios were assigned using the TCRdist pipeline. In a later analysis, each TCR beta chain was defined by its CDR3 amino acid sequence together with its V-gene family, and reads lacking a unique V-gene family were excluded. A later analysis removed 592 highly shared, low-generation-probability nucleotide sequences to deal with suspected cross-contamination and a sequencing artifact. In a later analysis, a clonal expansion index was calculated for each public chain from normalized within-repertoire ranks of inferred template counts. A later analysis computed generation probabilities with a VDJ recombination model fitted to out-of-frame rearrangements, and checked the results against IGoR. In a later analysis, TCR-TCR, TCR-HLA and TCR-CMV co-occurrence was scored with hypergeometric tests, and a repertoire-size bias correction was applied to TCR pairs. A later analysis estimated false discovery rates by permuting HLA or CMV assignments 20 times. In a later analysis, co-occurring TCRs were grouped with DBSCAN, and TCRdist sequence similarity was added when clustering was performed within HLA-allele-positive subsets. Repertoires with fewer than 30,000 or more than 120,000 public chains, plus five repertoires with anomalous nucleotide sharing, were excluded from co-occurrence clustering. Imported from immuneACCESS, the table was reduced by TCRdb to in-frame sequences with V and J called. These copies leave out some clones; in studies compared against another copy, an unresolved V gene accounts for under half, and the cause of the remainder is not known. V and J calls and clone size follow that table, whereas D and trimming were derived from the DNA. This sample's table lists 150,000 to 200,000 clones. The ten largest make up roughly 1.9% of the sample.

V is pared back by 10 bases and J by 4 bases, with 6 bases lying between the germline termini. The germline V gene encodes CDR1 MNHNY and CDR2 SVGAGI (reference sequence). The CDR3 measures 10 amino acids from cysteine to phenylalanine. The only DNA kept is the CDR3, 30 bases in frame from the first base. The cohort consisted of hundreds of healthy bone marrow donors. All cohort members were sampled while nominally healthy, although unrecorded immune exposures were likely present. The donor was CMV seronegative and belonged to the group of under 400 seronegative cohort members. Every donor gave a peripheral blood sample, and the peripheral blood mononuclear cells from that sample were used for TCR beta sequencing. Genomic DNA was extracted from the blood cell samples with the Qiagen DNeasy Blood Extraction Kit.

The clonotype comes from a man aged 25 to 40 in good health and CMV-seronegative. The sample consisted of PBMCs. The chain was built from TRBV6-6 and TRBJ2-3, with no reliable assignment of the D segment. The DNA sequence is as follows: TGTGCCACGTTAGCAGATACGCAGTATTTT. The translation is CATLADTQYF.